This is a list of T cell receptor beta chains from one sample in a study of T cells expressing NK-cell markers. TCRdb re-called the 5' RACE reads; every CDR3 protein appears as one record, without DNA. This sample's table has 400,000 to 500,000 distinct CDR3 sequences. Sequenced sample: blood T cells: a sorted CD56 or NKG2C T cell subset, CD4+ or CD8+ T cells, or bulk PBMC T cells (not recorded which). Receptors were obtained from a woman between 18 and 75 years old in good health. The CDR3 runs from the conserved cysteine through the conserved F or W.

j_call: TRBJ1-1; cdr3_length: 12; v_call: TRBV20-1; cdr3_aa: CSLRGRDTEAFF
j_call: TRBJ2-1; cdr3_length: 15; v_call: TRBV19; cdr3_aa: CASSTSGQGGNEQFF
j_call: TRBJ1-4; cdr3_length: 13; v_call: TRBV12-3/TRBV12-4; cdr3_aa: CASSPERGEKLFF
j_call: TRBJ1-1; cdr3_length: 13; v_call: TRBV19; cdr3_aa: CASKGDIWAEAFF
j_call: TRBJ2-1; cdr3_length: 14; v_call: TRBV7-2; cdr3_aa: CASSPSSAPNEQFF
j_call: TRBJ1-1; cdr3_length: 17; v_call: TRBV5-5; cdr3_aa: CASSSLAGGRSNTEAFF
j_call: TRBJ1-3; cdr3_length: 16; v_call: TRBV12-3/TRBV12-4; cdr3_aa: CASSLGVSSSGNTIYF
j_call: TRBJ2-1; cdr3_length: 16; v_call: TRBV7-2; cdr3_aa: CASSPVGTTYYNEQFF
j_call: TRBJ2-7; cdr3_length: 13; v_call: TRBV20-1; cdr3_aa: CSAGTSSPYEQYF
j_call: TRBJ1-1; cdr3_length: 12; v_call: TRBV10-2; cdr3_aa: CATSGQNTEAFF
j_call: TRBJ2-1; cdr3_length: 12; v_call: TRBV12-3/TRBV12-4; cdr3_aa: CASSLAGTSWFF
j_call: TRBJ2-7; cdr3_length: 15; v_call: TRBV19; cdr3_aa: CASSPGQGATYEQYF
j_call: TRBJ2-5; cdr3_length: 15; v_call: TRBV5-1; cdr3_aa: CASSLDSIRVETQYF
j_call: TRBJ2-3; cdr3_length: 14; v_call: TRBV20-1; cdr3_aa: CSAPGTGVTDTQYF
j_call: TRBJ2-3; cdr3_length: 17; v_call: TRBV6-1; cdr3_aa: CASKPREGAGPADTQYF
j_call: TRBJ2-7; cdr3_length: 15; v_call: TRBV30; cdr3_aa: CAWRTPTSGVYEQYF
j_call: TRBJ1-1; cdr3_length: 12; v_call: TRBV30; cdr3_aa: CAWLGQTPEAFF
j_call: TRBJ1-2; cdr3_length: 12; v_call: TRBV10-3; cdr3_aa: CAISEQNYGYTF
j_call: TRBJ2-1; cdr3_length: 17; v_call: TRBV11-2; cdr3_aa: CASSFDSGRGLLNEQFF
j_call: TRBJ2-5; cdr3_length: 15; v_call: TRBV25-1; cdr3_aa: CASSEMVPYQETQYF
j_call: TRBJ1-4; cdr3_length: 15; v_call: TRBV3-1; cdr3_aa: CASSQGAPRGRKLFF
j_call: TRBJ2-1; cdr3_length: 14; v_call: TRBV7-2; cdr3_aa: CASSNAGRYNEQFF